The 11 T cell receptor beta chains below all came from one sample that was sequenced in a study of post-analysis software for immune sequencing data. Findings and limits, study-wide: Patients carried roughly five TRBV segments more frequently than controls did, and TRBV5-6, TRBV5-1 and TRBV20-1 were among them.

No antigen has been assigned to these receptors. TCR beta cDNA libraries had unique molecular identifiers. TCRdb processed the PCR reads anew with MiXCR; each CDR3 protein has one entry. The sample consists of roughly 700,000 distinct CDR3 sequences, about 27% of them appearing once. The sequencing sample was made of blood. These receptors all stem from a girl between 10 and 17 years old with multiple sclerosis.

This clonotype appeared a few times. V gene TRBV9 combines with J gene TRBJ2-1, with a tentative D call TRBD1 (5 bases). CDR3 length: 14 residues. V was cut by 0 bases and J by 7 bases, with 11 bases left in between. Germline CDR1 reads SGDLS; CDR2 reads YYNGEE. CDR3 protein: CASSVVSDRNEQFF. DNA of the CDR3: TGTGCCAGCAGCGTAGTTTCTGACAGAAATGAGCAGTTCTTC. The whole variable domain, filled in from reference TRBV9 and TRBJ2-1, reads DSGVTQTPKHLITATGQRVTLRCSPRSGDLSVYWYQQSLDQGLQFLIQYYNGEERAKGNILERFSAQQFPDLHSELNLSSLELGDSALYFCASSVVSDRNEQFFGPGTRLTVL.

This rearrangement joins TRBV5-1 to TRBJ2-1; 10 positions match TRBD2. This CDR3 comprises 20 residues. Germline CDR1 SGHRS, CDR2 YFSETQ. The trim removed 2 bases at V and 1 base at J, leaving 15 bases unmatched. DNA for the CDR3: TGCGCCAGCAGCTTTGGGGCTCCAGCGGGAGGGAGTTGGTCCTACAATGAGCAGTTCTTC. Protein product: CASSFGAPAGGSWSYNEQFF. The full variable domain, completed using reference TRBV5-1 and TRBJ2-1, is KAGVTQTPRYLIKTRGQQVTLSCSPISGHRSVSWYQQTPGQGLQFLFEYFSETQRNKGNFPGRFSGRQFSNSRSEMNVSTLELGDSALYLCASSFGAPAGGSWSYNEQFFGPGTRLTVL.

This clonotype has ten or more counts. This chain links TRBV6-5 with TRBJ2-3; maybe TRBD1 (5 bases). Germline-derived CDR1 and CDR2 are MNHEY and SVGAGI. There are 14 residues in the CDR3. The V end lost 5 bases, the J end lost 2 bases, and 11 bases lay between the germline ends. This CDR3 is CASSLGRNTDTQYF. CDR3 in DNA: TGTGCCAGCAGTCTGGGGCGAAACACAGATACGCAGTATTTT.

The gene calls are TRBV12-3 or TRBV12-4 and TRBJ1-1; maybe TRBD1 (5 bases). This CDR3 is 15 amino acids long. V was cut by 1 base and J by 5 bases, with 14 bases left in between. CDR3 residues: CASSLEGRLMTEAFF. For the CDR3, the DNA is TGTGCCAGCAGTTTAGAGGGACGGTTGATGACTGAAGCTTTCTTT.

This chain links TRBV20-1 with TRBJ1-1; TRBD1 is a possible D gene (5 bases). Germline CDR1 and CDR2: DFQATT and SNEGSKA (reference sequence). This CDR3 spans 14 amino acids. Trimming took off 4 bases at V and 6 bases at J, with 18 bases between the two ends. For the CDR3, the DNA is TGCAGTGCTACTCCGGGACTTCCCTCCGCTGAAGCTTTCTTT. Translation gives CSATPGLPSAEAFF.

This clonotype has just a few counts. The CDR3 DNA sequence: TGCAGCGTTGACTCGGTTGGACAGGGGAGCACAGATACGCAGTATTTT. It yields the protein CSVDSVGQGSTDTQYF. The chain couples TRBV29-1 to TRBJ2-3; TRBD1 matches 9 bases. CDR3 size: 16 residues. Trimming took 3 bases from V and 0 from J; bases not matched to a gene: 7. CDR1 is SQVTM and CDR2 is ANQGSEA in the germline V gene.

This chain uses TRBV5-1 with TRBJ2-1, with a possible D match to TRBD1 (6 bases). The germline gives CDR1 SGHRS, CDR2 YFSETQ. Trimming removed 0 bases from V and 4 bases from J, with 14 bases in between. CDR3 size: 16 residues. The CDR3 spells CASSLERTVGYNEQFF. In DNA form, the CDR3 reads TGCGCCAGCAGCTTGGAGCGGACAGTCGGTTACAATGAGCAGTTCTTC.

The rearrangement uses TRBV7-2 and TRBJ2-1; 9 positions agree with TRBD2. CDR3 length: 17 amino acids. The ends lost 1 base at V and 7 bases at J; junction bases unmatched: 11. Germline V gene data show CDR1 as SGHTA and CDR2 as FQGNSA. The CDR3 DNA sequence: TGTGCCAGCAGCTTAGACGTAGCGGGAGCCCCGGGGAATGAGCAGTTCTTC. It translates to CASSLDVAGAPGNEQFF.

CDR3 amino acids: CASAKGPKLFF. In DNA form, the CDR3 reads TGCGCCAGCGCCAAAGGGCCAAAACTGTTTTTT. The chain is built from TRBV4-1 and TRBJ1-4; D not resolved. V lost 8 bases to trimming and J lost 10 bases, with 11 bases between them. The CDR3 consists of 11 residues. Germline CDR1 reads MGHRA; CDR2 reads YSYEKL.

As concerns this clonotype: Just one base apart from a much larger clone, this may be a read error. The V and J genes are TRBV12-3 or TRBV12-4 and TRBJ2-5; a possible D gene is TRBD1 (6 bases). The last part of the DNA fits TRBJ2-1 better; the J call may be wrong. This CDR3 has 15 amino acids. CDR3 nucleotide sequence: TGTGCCAGCAGTTTAGAGACAGGACAACAAGAGACCCAGTTCTTC. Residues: CASSLETGQQETQFF.

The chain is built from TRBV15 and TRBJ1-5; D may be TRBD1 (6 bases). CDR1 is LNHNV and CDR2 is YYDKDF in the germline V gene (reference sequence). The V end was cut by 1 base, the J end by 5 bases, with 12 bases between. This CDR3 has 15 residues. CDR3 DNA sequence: TGTGCCACCAGCAGAGGCCAGGGGAAGGATCAGCCCCAGCATTTT. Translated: CATSRGQGKDQPQHF.